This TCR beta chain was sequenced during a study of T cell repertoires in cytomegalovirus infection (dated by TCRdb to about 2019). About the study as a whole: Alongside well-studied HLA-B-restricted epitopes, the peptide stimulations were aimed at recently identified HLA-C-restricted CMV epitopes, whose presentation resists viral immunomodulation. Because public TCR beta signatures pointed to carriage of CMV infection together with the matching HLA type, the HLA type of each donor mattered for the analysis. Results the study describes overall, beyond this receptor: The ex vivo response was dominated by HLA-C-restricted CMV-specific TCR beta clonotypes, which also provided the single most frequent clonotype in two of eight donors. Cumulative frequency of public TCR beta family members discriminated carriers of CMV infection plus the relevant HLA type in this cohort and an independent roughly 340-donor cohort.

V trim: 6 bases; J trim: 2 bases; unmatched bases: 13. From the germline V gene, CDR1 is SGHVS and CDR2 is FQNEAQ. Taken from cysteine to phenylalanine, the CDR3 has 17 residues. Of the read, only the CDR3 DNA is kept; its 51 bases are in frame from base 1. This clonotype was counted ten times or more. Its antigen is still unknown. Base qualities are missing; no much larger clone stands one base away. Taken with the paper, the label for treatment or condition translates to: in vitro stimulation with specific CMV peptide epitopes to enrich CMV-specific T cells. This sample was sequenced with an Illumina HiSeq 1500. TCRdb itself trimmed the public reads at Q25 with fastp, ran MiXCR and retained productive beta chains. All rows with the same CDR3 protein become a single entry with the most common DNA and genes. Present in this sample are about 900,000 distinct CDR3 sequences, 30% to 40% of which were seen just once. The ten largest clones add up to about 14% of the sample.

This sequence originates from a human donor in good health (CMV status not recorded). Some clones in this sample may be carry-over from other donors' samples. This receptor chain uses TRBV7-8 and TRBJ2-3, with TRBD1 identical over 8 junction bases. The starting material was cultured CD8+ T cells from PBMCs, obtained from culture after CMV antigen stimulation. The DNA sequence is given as TGTGCCAGCAGTCTATTCCTGACAGGGGTCCTCACAGATACGCAGTATTTT. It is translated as CASSLFLTGVLTDTQYF. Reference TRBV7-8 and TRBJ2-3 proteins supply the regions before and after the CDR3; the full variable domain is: GAGVSQSPRYKVAKRGQDVALRCDPISGHVSLFWYQQALGQGPEFLTYFQNEAQLDKSGLPSDRFFAERPEGSVSTLKIQRTQQEDSAVYLCASSLFLTGVLTDTQYFGPGTRLTVL.